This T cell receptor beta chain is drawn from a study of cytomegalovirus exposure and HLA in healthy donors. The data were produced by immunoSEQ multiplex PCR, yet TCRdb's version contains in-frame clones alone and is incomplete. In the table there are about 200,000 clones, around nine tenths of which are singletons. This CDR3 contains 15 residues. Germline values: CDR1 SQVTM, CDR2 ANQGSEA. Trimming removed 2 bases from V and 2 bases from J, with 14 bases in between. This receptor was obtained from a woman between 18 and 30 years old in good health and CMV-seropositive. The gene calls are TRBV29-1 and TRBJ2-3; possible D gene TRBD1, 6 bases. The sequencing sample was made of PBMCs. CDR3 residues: CSVERAGVTTDTQYF. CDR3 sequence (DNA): TGCAGCGTTGAAAGGGCAGGGGTCACCACAGATACGCAGTATTTT.